The clone carrying this T cell receptor beta chain occurred a few times. Antigen unknown. The data derive from a study of blood T cells in healthy people across ages. About the research overall: Per every two T cells, about one barcoded beta molecule was captured by template switching.

The trim removed 4 bases at V and 3 bases at J, leaving 7 bases unmatched. This CDR3 is built from 15 residues. Germline CDR1 and CDR2: SGHKS and YYEKEE (reference sequence). Study findings and constraints: TCR beta diversity, measured per million T cells, fell in a roughly linear way with age. In long-lived donors, naive CD4+ cell counts and diversity exceeded those of aged donors. Donor CMV status was unknown, possibly confounding expanded clonotype changes.

PCR was performed a second time for roughly 7 to 12 cycles using a sample-barcoded 5' primer and a J-beta primer mix. TCRdb fed the 5' RACE reads into MiXCR, producing one record per CDR3 protein. The sample records fewer than 2,000,000 distinct CDR3 sequences, 30% to 35% being singletons. The receptor comes from a woman in her twenties or thirties in good health. V usage is TRBV5-5 and J usage is TRBJ2-7; 10 bases are a match to TRBD1. The sample taken for sequencing was blood. Here the CDR3 reads CASSTGTGVIYEQYF. In DNA, the CDR3 is TGTGCCAGCAGCACCGGGACAGGGGTAATCTACGAGCAGTACTTC.